The T cell receptor (beta chain) under discussion was sequenced for a study of spatial heterogeneity in lung cancer (dated by TCRdb to about 2019). For the study in its entirety: More beta-chain than alpha-chain transcripts were consistently detected, likely reflecting higher beta-chain transcript abundance. Nonsynonymous mutation counts, determined by whole-exome sequencing of tumor tissue, were related to features of the TCR repertoire. In non-small cell lung cancer, the study quantitatively compared TCR alpha and beta repertoires across several tumor regions, matched nontumor lung, and blood. Both alpha and beta chains were TCR-sequenced in samples taken at surgery, namely 220 tumor regions, approximately 66 matched nontumor lung samples and approximately 51 PBMC samples. In the raw uncorrected reads, each unique combination of TCR and UMI appeared more than ten times on average. What the work shows at the level of the full study, not this receptor alone: Confirming at a functional level the hypothesis that regional TCRs recognize regional mutations was considered to require additional single-cell paired TCR alpha and beta sequencing. Ubiquitous expanded tumor TCRs showed up in blood more often at tumor resection than at routine follow-up.

The time point label on this specimen signifies: sample taken at primary tumor resection. Whole RNA extracted from tumor and nontumor lung tissue, or from cryopreserved PBMC samples, was used for TCR sequencing without cell sorting. Donors were 72 patients with early-stage, untreated non-small cell lung cancer from the lung TRACERx cohort. Patients were selected for TCR sequencing only if sufficient RNA was available from at least two tumor regions. From V the trimming removes 0 bases and from J it removes 11 bases, while the gene matches leave 3 bases of the junction unaccounted for. According to the germline V gene, CDR1 reads SGDLS and CDR2 reads YYNGEE. There are 14 amino acids in the CDR3, from cysteine to phenylalanine inclusive. The only DNA kept is the CDR3, 42 bases in frame from the first base. This clonotype was counted between two and nine times. The target of this receptor is not known. Base qualities are not at hand, and no much larger clone is one base apart.

Preparation of the library involved 5' RACE. Reads for this sample came from a NextSeq 500. In the TCR library protocol, a unique molecular identifier was attached to each TCR cDNA molecule so that PCR and sequencing errors could be corrected. Regarding the original processing steps: TCR identification, UMI-based error correction and CDR3 extraction were performed with Decombinator tools. Expanded TCRs were defined as those above a frequency of 2 per 1,000, corresponding to the top 1% of the tumor frequency distribution. Renyi diversity was calculated using the R vegan package after each repertoire was subsampled 100 times to 5,000 TCRs. To build CDR3 similarity networks, amino acid triplet string-kernel similarity was used, and CDR3s were connected when their pairwise similarity was above 0.82. TCRdb took the public reads, trimmed them with fastp at Q25, ran MiXCR for clone calling and kept in-frame beta chains. Entries that share a CDR3 protein sequence are merged under the most common genes and DNA. Clone size and V and J calls follow TCRdb, not the original study. For this sample there are roughly 3,500 distinct CDR3 sequences; 8.4% appear just once. The ten largest clonotypes hold 50% to 70% of the sample.

The chain joins TRBV9 to TRBJ2-1; 12 bases in the junction line up with TRBD2. The sequences come from PBMCs, collected at surgery. The TCR originated in a female donor with early-stage non-small cell lung cancer. The DNA is TGTGCCAGCAGCGTAGGACTAGCGGGAGTTAAGCAGTTCTTC. This translates into CASSVGLAGVKQFF.